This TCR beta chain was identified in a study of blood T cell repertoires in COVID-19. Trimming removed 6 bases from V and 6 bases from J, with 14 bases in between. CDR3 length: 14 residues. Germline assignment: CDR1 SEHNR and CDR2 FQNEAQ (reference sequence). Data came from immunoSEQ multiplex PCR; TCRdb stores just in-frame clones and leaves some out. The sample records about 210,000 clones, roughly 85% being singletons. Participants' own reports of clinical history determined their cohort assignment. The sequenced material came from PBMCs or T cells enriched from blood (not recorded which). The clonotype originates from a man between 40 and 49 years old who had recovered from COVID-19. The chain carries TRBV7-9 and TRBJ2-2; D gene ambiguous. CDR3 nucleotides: TGTGCCAGCAGATCTACTTCATCGGCCGGGGAGCTGTTTTTT. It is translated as CASRSTSSAGELFF.